A single sample is the source of the 3 T cell receptor beta chains below, sequenced in a study of blood T cell repertoires in COVID-19. Only in-frame clones appear in the TCRdb table, and some are missing; sequencing was by immunoSEQ multiplex PCR. The sample has just over 300,000 clones, just under 90% seen once. The sample comprised peripheral blood. Source of these receptors: a woman younger than 45 with COVID-19, enrolled during active disease.

The chain has TRBV7-3 and TRBJ2-7, with 7 nucleotides matching TRBD1. The CDR3 is 13 residues long. V lost 4 bases and J lost 5; bases outside the gene matches: 5. Germline CDR1 and CDR2: SGHTA and FQGTGA. In DNA form, the CDR3 reads TGTGCCAGCAGCTATAGACAGGGAAACGAGCAGTACTTC. Its translation: CASSYRQGNEQYF.

The rearrangement links TRBV7-3 to TRBJ2-7; D gene ambiguous. V dropped 2 bases and J dropped 2 bases, with 10 bases sitting between them. This CDR3 comprises 14 residues. Germline CDR1 and CDR2: SGHTA and FQGTGA. DNA of the CDR3: TGTGCCAGCAGCTTAGGGCCACCCCCCTACGAGCAGTACTTC. Translation: CASSLGPPPYEQYF.

The chain uses TRBV7-6 and TRBJ2-2; the D is unclear. In germline, CDR1 is SGHVS, CDR2 FNYEAQ. The V end was cut by 1 base, the J end by 1 base, with 7 bases between. The CDR3 is made up of 15 amino acids. The CDR3 sequence: CASSLEAWNTGELFF. CDR3 bases: TGTGCCAGCAGCTTAGAAGCGTGGAACACCGGGGAGCTGTTTTTT.